This section outlines one T cell receptor (beta chain) sequence together with its context. Sequencing used immunoSEQ multiplex PCR; TCRdb keeps in-frame clones, though not all of them. Among 200,000 to 300,000 clones, about 83% were seen once, and the ten largest hold roughly 1.9%. CDR1 is MNHEY and CDR2 is SVGEGT in the germline V gene. The V segment lost 0 bases and the J segment 7 bases; nucleotides outside the gene matches: 9. This CDR3 comprises 17 residues. This sample stems from a study of blood T cell repertoires in COVID-19. Study-wide background: PBMCs, B-cell-depleted T cells, or T cells were the source of the cDNA or gDNA that made up the material.

This clonotype originated in a woman in her forties or fifties who had recovered from COVID-19. This rearrangement joins TRBV6-2 or TRBV6-3 to TRBJ2-1; 10 bases match TRBD2. Sequencing was performed on PBMCs or T cells enriched from blood (not recorded which). This CDR3 is CASSYSGTSDDWNEQFF. In nucleotides, the CDR3 is TGTGCCAGCAGTTACTCGGGGACTAGCGATGATTGGAATGAGCAGTTCTTC.